Listed below are T cell receptor beta chains from one sample, sequenced in a study of cytomegalovirus exposure and HLA in healthy donors. The method was immunoSEQ multiplex PCR; TCRdb's version includes in-frame clones alone and lacks a portion of them. The table includes about 90,000 clones, about three quarters detected once. Input material: PBMCs. The receptors originated from a middle-aged woman in good health and CMV-seropositive. Both conserved end residues are part of each CDR3. A D gene is named only where the DNA matches it firmly. Expanded clones are given a class, and other clones once, few, many or no size at all.

V,D,J,size,DNA,CDR3
TRBV28,-,TRBJ1-1,once,TGTGCCAGCATAGCCAGCGGGCAGGGCTGGGGAGCTTTCTTT,CASIASGQGWGAFF
TRBV7-9,TRBD1,TRBJ2-7,-,TGTGCCAGCAGCTTGGGACAGGGGTTCCCTTACGAGCAGTACTTC,CASSLGQGFPYEQYF
TRBV5-6,-,TRBJ2-2,-,TGTGCCAGCAGCCCCGCCCCCACCGGGAGGAACACCGGGGAGCTGTTTTTT,CASSPAPTGRNTGELFF
TRBV4-2,TRBD1,TRBJ2-7,once,TGTGCCAGCAGCCAGAGCGGACAGGGCGAAGGCGAGCAGTACTTC,CASSQSGQGEGEQYF
TRBV7-8,-,TRBJ1-6,-,TGTGCCAGCAGCTTAGAACTGGTTTTCTCACCCCTCCACTTT,CASSLELVFSPLHF
TRBV14,-,TRBJ1-1,few,TGTGCCAGCAGCCAAACTCCGGGGGGGAGACCTTTCTTT,CASSQTPGGRPFF
TRBV12-5,-,TRBJ2-5,-,TGTGCTAGTGGTTCCGGACTGACCCAAGAGACCCAGTACTTC,CASGSGLTQETQYF
TRBV7-2,-,TRBJ1-2,-,TGTGCCAGCAGCTTAGCGACACAGGTTAACTATGGCTACACCTTC,CASSLATQVNYGYTF
TRBV7-3,TRBD2,TRBJ2-5,-,TGTGCCAGCAGCCCCTCCGGACTAGCTCAAGAGACCCAGTACTTC,CASSPSGLAQETQYF
TRBV7-2,TRBD2,TRBJ2-1,-,TGTGCCAGCAGCTCCGTCCCGGGACTAGGGTCGTACAATGAGCAGTTCTTC,CASSSVPGLGSYNEQFF
TRBV6-6,-,TRBJ1-4,few,TGTGCCAGCAGCAGGGCTGCAACTAATGAAAAACTGTTTTTT,CASSRAATNEKLFF
TRBV5-4,TRBD2,TRBJ2-1,-,TGTGCCAGCAGCTTACCGGGACTAGCGTACAATGAGCAGTTCTTC,CASSLPGLAYNEQFF
TRBV7-2,TRBD2,TRBJ2-7,-,TGTGCCACCCTAGCGGGGGAGCAGTACTTC,CATLAGEQYF
TRBV19,-,TRBJ1-4,-,TGTGCCAGTAGCTGGGGCCTTCTTGATGAAAAACTGTTTTTT,CASSWGLLDEKLFF
TRBV7-9,-,TRBJ2-7,-,TGTGCCAGCAGCCCCAGCGGGCGCACCTACGAGCAGTACTTC,CASSPSGRTYEQYF
TRBV2,TRBD2,TRBJ2-1,many,TGTGCCAGCAGTTATTCTGGACTAGCGGGAGTGTACAATGAGCAGTTCTTC,CASSYSGLAGVYNEQFF
TRBV5-1,TRBD1,TRBJ1-3,-,TGCGCCAGCAGCTTAGGGACAGATCAGAACACCATATATTTT,CASSLGTDQNTIYF
TRBV7-9,TRBD1,TRBJ2-6,-,TGTGCCAGCAGCTTAGGGTTGGGACAGGCTCGAGCTGGGGCCAACGTCCTGACTTTC,CASSLGLGQARAGANVLTF
TRBV27,TRBD2,TRBJ2-3,-,TGTGCCAGCATCCCGGGACTAGCGGGAGGTCGCACAGATACGCAGTATTTT,CASIPGLAGGRTDTQYF
TRBV27,-,TRBJ1-4,-,TGTGCCAGCAGTTTTCTAGGAACTAATGAAAAACTGTTTTTT,CASSFLGTNEKLFF
TRBV10-3,-,TRBJ1-1,few,TGTGCCATCAGTGATGCGGGGCTCTCGAACACTGAAGCTTTCTTT,CAISDAGLSNTEAFF
TRBV6-5,TRBD1,TRBJ1-1,-,TGTGCCAGCAGTTACTCGGACAGGGGGAGCACTGAAGCTTTCTTT,CASSYSDRGSTEAFF
TRBV7-6,TRBD1,TRBJ1-4,-,TGTGCCAGCAGCTTGCCGGGACAGGGCGGTGAAAAACTGTTTTTT,CASSLPGQGGEKLFF
TRBV5-1,TRBD1,TRBJ2-3,once,TGCGCCAGCAGCTTGGCCGGGACAGGGCGGACAGATACGCAGTATTTT,CASSLAGTGRTDTQYF
TRBV5-8,-,TRBJ1-2,-,TGTGCCAGCACCTCCGCGTGGGGGCCTGGCTACACCTTC,CASTSAWGPGYTF
TRBV13,-,TRBJ2-3,-,TGTGCCAGCAGCAGCCTCCCCTCTAGCACAGATACGCAGTATTTT,CASSSLPSSTDTQYF
TRBV7-2,-,TRBJ2-7,once,TGTGCCAGCAGCTCCCCCTCCAGCTCCTACGAGCAGTACTTC,CASSSPSSSYEQYF
TRBV29-1,-,TRBJ1-2,few,TGCAGCGTTGAATTGGGGCCAGGGGGCTACACCTTC,CSVELGPGGYTF
TRBV9,-,TRBJ2-6,-,TGTGCCAGCAGCGTAGAGGGAGGCAACAGGGGCTCTGGGGCCAACGTCCTGACTTTC,CASSVEGGNRGSGANVLTF
TRBV7-9,TRBD2,TRBJ2-7,-,TGTGCCAGCAGCTCAATAGCGGGGATCTACGAGCAGTACTTC,CASSSIAGIYEQYF
TRBV28,TRBD1,TRBJ1-1,-,TGTGCCAGCAGTTTATCCCCATCCCGGACAGGAGAGAACACTGAAGCTTTCTTT,CASSLSPSRTGENTEAFF
TRBV7-9,TRBD2,TRBJ2-5,-,TGTGCCAGCAGCCCCATGGTAGCGGGACTGTCTGGGACCCAGTACTTC,CASSPMVAGLSGTQYF
TRBV5-1,TRBD1,TRBJ2-7,-,TGCGCCAGCGCTATCACTCCGGGACAGGGGGTCGGCGAGCAGTACTTC,CASAITPGQGVGEQYF
TRBV5-1,-,TRBJ2-5,-,TGCGCCAGCAGCTTGGAGGGAGTAGGGGAGACCCAGTACTTC,CASSLEGVGETQYF
TRBV6-6,TRBD1,TRBJ2-1,few,TGTGCCAGCAGTTACTCGGGACAGGGAGTTTTTGAGCAGTTCTTC,CASSYSGQGVFEQFF
TRBV7-9,-,TRBJ2-5,-,TGTGCCAGCAGCTTAGACAGGGCGGTCAAAGAGACCCAGTACTTC,CASSLDRAVKETQYF
TRBV9,TRBD2,TRBJ2-1,-,TGTGCCAGCAGCGAGACCCCCAGCGGGAGTGTGGGTGAGCAGTTCTTC,CASSETPSGSVGEQFF
TRBV10-2,-,TRBJ2-7,-,TGCGCCAGCAGTGAGTTAAATAGTCTATACGAGCAGTACTTC,CASSELNSLYEQYF
TRBV4-2,-,TRBJ1-1,many,TGTGCCAGCAGCCCCTCGGGGGGCACTGAAGCTTTCTTT,CASSPSGGTEAFF
TRBV19,-,TRBJ2-3,-,TGTGCCAGTAGTGATCTGAGCGGGAGCACAGATACGCAGTATTTT,CASSDLSGSTDTQYF
TRBV6-5,-,TRBJ2-6,-,TGTGCCATTAAGCGCCAGAGCTCTGGGGCCAACGTCCTGACTTTC,CAIKRQSSGANVLTF
TRBV9,TRBD1,TRBJ2-2,few,TGTGCCAGCAGCGTAACCCAAGGGGGCCGGAACACCGGGGAGCTGTTTTTT,CASSVTQGGRNTGELFF
TRBV14,-,TRBJ2-5,-,TGTGCCAGCAGTAAAAACTGGCAAGAGACCCAGTACTTC,CASSKNWQETQYF
TRBV12-5,TRBD2,TRBJ2-1,once,TGTGCTAGTGGTTTAGGCCCCCCAGCGGGGGGCTCCTACAATGAGCAGTTCTTC,CASGLGPPAGGSYNEQFF
TRBV5-3,-,TRBJ2-7,-,TGTGCCAGAAGTATGCTGGGACACAACTACGAGCAGTACTTC,CARSMLGHNYEQYF
TRBV6-1,-,TRBJ2-5,-,TGTGCCAGCAGTGAAGGGTCCTGGTCGAGTGGGACCCAGTACTTC,CASSEGSWSSGTQYF
TRBV7-2,-,TRBJ1-5,-,TGTGCCAGCAGCGGGGATGACAGAGGTCAACATTTT,CASSGDDRGQHF
TRBV7-2,TRBD2,TRBJ2-1,-,TGTGCCAGCAGGGTAGCGGGATCCTACAATGAGCAGTTCTTC,CASRVAGSYNEQFF
TRBV28,TRBD1,TRBJ2-7,-,TGTGCCAGCAGCCTCCAGGGGGCGTTCTACGAGCAGTACTTC,CASSLQGAFYEQYF
TRBV19,-,TRBJ1-5,-,TGTGCCAGTAGTACCGCCAAGGGACAAAAACATAGCAATCAGCCCCAGCATTTT,CASSTAKGQKHSNQPQHF
TRBV5-1,-,TRBJ2-1,-,TGCGCCAGCAGCTTGGATACGGGAGTCCCTGGCAATGAGCAGTTCTTC,CASSLDTGVPGNEQFF
TRBV11-2,-,TRBJ2-1,-,TGTGCCAGCAGCCCGACCGGAGCGGGCCCCAATGAGCAGTTCTTC,CASSPTGAGPNEQFF
TRBV19,TRBD2,TRBJ2-1,once,TGTGCCAGTTCCTATAGCGGGAGGGCCAACAATGAGCAGTTCTTC,CASSYSGRANNEQFF